This T cell receptor (beta chain) was profiled in a study of control samples from healthy donors and cancer patients (dated by TCRdb to the early 2020s). The junction shows trimming of 5 bases on V and 4 bases on J, and the gene matches do not reach 4 bases of it. Taken from cysteine to phenylalanine, the CDR3 has 14 residues. The read is trimmed to its CDR3 DNA, 42 bases read in frame from base 1. As encoded in the germline V gene, CDR1 is MNHEY while CDR2 is SVGAGI. Libraries came from the immunoSEQ multiplex PCR assay. TCRdb holds this immuneACCESS table with in-frame rearrangements only. Some clones are missing; in checked studies, unresolved V genes explain under half, and the rest has no known cause. For this sample there are some 79,000 clones; roughly 87% appear just once. The top ten hold 4% of the sample. This clone was seen only once. The clone's antigen remains unknown. Base qualities were left out, and no much larger clone turns up one base away.

The V and J genes are TRBV6-5 and TRBJ2-1; TRBD2 fits 8 bases in the junction. The source of this sequence is a woman aged 50 to 60 in good health. Sample: blood. The bases are TGTGCCAGCAGTACGACTAGCGAGTACAATGAGCAGTTCTTC. This encodes CASSTTSEYNEQFF.